The rows below give T cell receptor beta chains drawn from one sample of a study of blood T cell repertoires in COVID-19. Generated by immunoSEQ multiplex PCR, the TCRdb table keeps only in-frame clones and is missing some. The table records about 190,000 clones, 80% to 90% of them present only once. The sample taken for sequencing was peripheral blood. The receptors were sampled from a human donor in a cohort sampled during active COVID-19. Both conserved end residues are part of each CDR3. A D gene is named only where the DNA matches it firmly. A clone size is listed for some rows: how often the clone was seen (once, few, many), or a class if it is expanded.

v_gene: TRBV25-1
abundance: -
d_gene: -
j_gene: TRBJ1-2
CDR3aa: CASREAGMTNYGYTF
CDR3nt: TGTGCCAGCAGAGAAGCAGGGATGACAAACTATGGCTACACCTTC

v_gene: TRBV3-1/TRBV3-2
abundance: few
d_gene: -
j_gene: TRBJ2-7
CDR3aa: CASSPGGGSYEQYF
CDR3nt: TGTGCCAGCAGCCCCGGGGGCGGGAGCTACGAGCAGTACTTC

v_gene: TRBV6-5
abundance: once
d_gene: TRBD1
j_gene: TRBJ2-1
CDR3aa: CASSYWDRGRKEQFF
CDR3nt: TGTGCCAGCAGTTACTGGGACAGGGGGAGAAAGGAGCAGTTCTTC

v_gene: TRBV5-1
abundance: -
d_gene: -
j_gene: TRBJ2-5
CDR3aa: CASSLEAGGDTQYF
CDR3nt: TGCGCCAGCAGCTTGGAGGCGGGTGGGGATACCCAGTACTTC

v_gene: TRBV5-1
abundance: -
d_gene: -
j_gene: TRBJ2-2
CDR3aa: CASRDSLRTGELFF
CDR3nt: TGCGCCAGCAGGGACTCCTTAAGGACCGGGGAGCTGTTTTTT

v_gene: TRBV5-1
abundance: -
d_gene: TRBD2
j_gene: TRBJ2-2
CDR3aa: CASSLTSGIGTGELFF
CDR3nt: TGCGCCAGCAGCTTGACTAGCGGGATCGGTACCGGGGAGCTGTTTTTT

v_gene: TRBV19
abundance: -
d_gene: -
j_gene: TRBJ1-1
CDR3aa: CASSMSTGLEAFF
CDR3nt: TGTGCCAGTAGTATGAGTACAGGCCTGGAGGCTTTCTTT

v_gene: TRBV5-1
abundance: -
d_gene: TRBD1
j_gene: TRBJ1-2
CDR3aa: CASSPGTGLNYGYTF
CDR3nt: TGCGCCAGCAGCCCCGGGACAGGACTTAACTATGGCTACACCTTC

v_gene: TRBV6-6
abundance: many
d_gene: TRBD1
j_gene: TRBJ1-1
CDR3aa: CASSYPTGVNTEAFF
CDR3nt: TGTGCCAGCAGTTACCCGACAGGGGTGAACACTGAAGCTTTCTTT

v_gene: TRBV4-2
abundance: -
d_gene: TRBD1
j_gene: TRBJ2-3
CDR3aa: CASSPGTGGLGTDTQYF
CDR3nt: TGTGCCAGCAGCCCCGGAACAGGGGGTTTGGGCACAGATACGCAGTATTTT

v_gene: TRBV6-4
abundance: -
d_gene: -
j_gene: TRBJ1-2
CDR3aa: CASSDDTAPKGYTF
CDR3nt: TGTGCCAGCAGTGACGACACAGCTCCTAAGGGCTACACCTTC

v_gene: TRBV7-2
abundance: -
d_gene: -
j_gene: TRBJ2-5
CDR3aa: CASSSGLQETQYF
CDR3nt: TGTGCCAGCAGTAGCGGACTCCAAGAGACCCAGTACTTC

v_gene: TRBV19
abundance: -
d_gene: -
j_gene: TRBJ1-1
CDR3aa: CASINSAGSSKKHMNTEAFF
CDR3nt: TGTGCCAGTATCAACTCCGCCGGTAGCAGCAAAAAACATATGAACACTGAAGCTTTCTTT

v_gene: TRBV7-8
abundance: -
d_gene: -
j_gene: TRBJ2-5
CDR3aa: CASSWGASGQETQYF
CDR3nt: TGTGCCAGCAGCTGGGGGGCTAGCGGCCAAGAGACCCAGTACTTC

v_gene: TRBV7-6
abundance: -
d_gene: -
j_gene: TRBJ1-5
CDR3aa: CASSLIQGYRQPQHF
CDR3nt: TGTGCCAGCAGCTTAATTCAGGGGTACCGCCAGCCCCAGCATTTT

v_gene: TRBV19
abundance: -
d_gene: -
j_gene: TRBJ1-2
CDR3aa: CASSDSYFNYGYTF
CDR3nt: TGTGCCAGTTCGGACTCTTACTTTAACTATGGCTACACCTTC

v_gene: TRBV5-1
abundance: -
d_gene: TRBD1
j_gene: TRBJ2-3
CDR3aa: CASSQGQGEGTQYF
CDR3nt: TGCGCCAGCAGCCAAGGACAGGGCGAGGGTACGCAGTATTTT

v_gene: TRBV19
abundance: -
d_gene: TRBD1
j_gene: TRBJ1-5
CDR3aa: CASRLTGVSNQPQHF
CDR3nt: TGTGCCAGTAGGTTGACAGGGGTTAGCAATCAGCCCCAGCATTTT

v_gene: TRBV5-6
abundance: few
d_gene: -
j_gene: TRBJ1-5
CDR3aa: CASSLGGLSQPQHF
CDR3nt: TGTGCCAGCAGCTTGGGTGGGCTTTCTCAGCCCCAGCATTTT

v_gene: TRBV11-2
abundance: -
d_gene: TRBD1
j_gene: TRBJ1-4
CDR3aa: CASHPGTGGPRSNEKLFF
CDR3nt: TGTGCCAGCCATCCCGGGACAGGGGGCCCCAGGAGTAATGAAAAACTGTTTTTT

v_gene: TRBV2
abundance: -
d_gene: TRBD2
j_gene: TRBJ2-5
CDR3aa: CATGLAGNQGETQYF
CDR3nt: TGTGCCACGGGACTAGCGGGGAACCAGGGGGAGACCCAGTACTTC

v_gene: TRBV5-6
abundance: -
d_gene: -
j_gene: TRBJ2-6
CDR3aa: CASSLVSGANVLTF
CDR3nt: TGTGCCAGCAGCTTGGTCAGTGGGGCCAACGTCCTGACTTTC

v_gene: TRBV5-1
abundance: -
d_gene: TRBD1
j_gene: TRBJ2-3
CDR3aa: CASSPDRGPTDTQYF
CDR3nt: TGCGCCAGCAGCCCAGACAGGGGGCCCACAGATACGCAGTATTTT

v_gene: TRBV19
abundance: once
d_gene: TRBD1
j_gene: TRBJ1-6
CDR3aa: CASSTADRGSSPLHF
CDR3nt: TGTGCCAGTAGTACCGCGGACAGGGGAAGTTCACCCCTCCACTTT

v_gene: TRBV18
abundance: once
d_gene: -
j_gene: TRBJ2-1
CDR3aa: CASSLTSPGLNEQFF
CDR3nt: TGTGCCAGCTCACTGACTAGTCCGGGGTTAAATGAGCAGTTCTTC

v_gene: TRBV28
abundance: once
d_gene: TRBD1
j_gene: TRBJ1-1
CDR3aa: CASRSGQGTEAFF
CDR3nt: TGTGCCAGCAGGTCGGGACAGGGTACTGAAGCTTTCTTT

v_gene: TRBV27
abundance: few
d_gene: -
j_gene: TRBJ1-5
CDR3aa: CASSQNSNQPQHF
CDR3nt: TGTGCCAGCAGTCAGAATAGCAATCAGCCCCAGCATTTT

v_gene: TRBV19
abundance: few
d_gene: -
j_gene: TRBJ1-5
CDR3aa: CASTPSRDQPQHF
CDR3nt: TGTGCCAGTACCCCCTCGAGAGATCAGCCCCAGCATTTT

v_gene: TRBV5-1
abundance: -
d_gene: TRBD1
j_gene: TRBJ2-2
CDR3aa: CASGGQARRNGELFF
CDR3nt: TGCGCCAGCGGGGGACAGGCCAGAAGGAACGGGGAGCTGTTTTTT

v_gene: TRBV9
abundance: -
d_gene: TRBD1
j_gene: TRBJ2-1
CDR3aa: CASSIHRGQGDNEQFF
CDR3nt: TGTGCCAGCAGCATACACAGGGGGCAGGGGGACAATGAGCAGTTCTTC

v_gene: TRBV5-1
abundance: -
d_gene: TRBD1
j_gene: TRBJ1-1
CDR3aa: CASSFRDRGVLPTEAFF
CDR3nt: TGCGCCAGCAGCTTCCGTGACAGGGGAGTCCTTCCCACTGAAGCTTTCTTT

v_gene: TRBV12-3/TRBV12-4
abundance: few
d_gene: -
j_gene: TRBJ1-3
CDR3aa: CASSPWSGNTIYF
CDR3nt: TGTGCCAGCAGTCCCTGGAGTGGAAACACCATATATTTT

v_gene: TRBV30
abundance: few
d_gene: -
j_gene: TRBJ1-1
CDR3aa: CAWSVGAGQVNTEAFF
CDR3nt: TGTGCCTGGAGTGTTGGGGCAGGGCAAGTGAACACTGAAGCTTTCTTT

v_gene: TRBV6-5
abundance: -
d_gene: -
j_gene: TRBJ1-2
CDR3aa: CANKSGRERGYTF
CDR3nt: TGTGCCAACAAATCCGGGAGAGAACGGGGCTACACCTTC

v_gene: TRBV7-9
abundance: -
d_gene: TRBD1
j_gene: TRBJ2-7
CDR3aa: CASSVGQYVYEQYF
CDR3nt: TGTGCCAGCAGCGTGGGACAGTATGTCTACGAGCAGTACTTC

v_gene: TRBV6-4
abundance: -
d_gene: -
j_gene: TRBJ2-3
CDR3aa: CASSLTIGGTQYF
CDR3nt: TGTGCCAGCAGTCTTACCATAGGAGGTACGCAGTATTTT

v_gene: TRBV25-1
abundance: -
d_gene: -
j_gene: TRBJ2-3
CDR3aa: CASSWRDTTDTQYF
CDR3nt: TGTGCCAGCAGTTGGCGGGATACGACAGATACGCAGTATTTT

v_gene: TRBV25-1
abundance: -
d_gene: -
j_gene: TRBJ1-6
CDR3aa: CASSEGGRNSPLHF
CDR3nt: TGTGCCAGCAGTGAAGGTGGGAGAAACTCACCCCTCCACTTT

v_gene: TRBV5-6
abundance: -
d_gene: -
j_gene: TRBJ2-6
CDR3aa: CASSRVLANVLTF
CDR3nt: TGTGCCAGCAGTCGGGTTTTGGCCAACGTCCTGACTTTC

v_gene: TRBV27
abundance: -
d_gene: TRBD1
j_gene: TRBJ1-6
CDR3aa: CASSLRQGESPLHF
CDR3nt: TGTGCCAGCAGCTTACGACAGGGTGAATCACCCCTCCACTTT

v_gene: TRBV12-3/TRBV12-4
abundance: -
d_gene: TRBD2
j_gene: TRBJ2-1
CDR3aa: CATGLAGVYEQFF
CDR3nt: TGTGCCACCGGACTAGCGGGAGTTTATGAGCAGTTCTTC

v_gene: TRBV10-3
abundance: -
d_gene: -
j_gene: TRBJ1-5
CDR3aa: CAISQGNNQPQHF
CDR3nt: TGTGCCATCAGCCAGGGTAACAATCAGCCCCAGCATTTT

v_gene: TRBV10-3
abundance: -
d_gene: -
j_gene: TRBJ1-1
CDR3aa: CAIRENTEAFF
CDR3nt: TGTGCCATCCGGGAGAACACTGAAGCTTTCTTT

v_gene: TRBV19
abundance: -
d_gene: TRBD1
j_gene: TRBJ1-6
CDR3aa: CASTEEGQPSSYNSPLHF
CDR3nt: TGTGCCAGTACTGAAGAGGGACAGCCGAGCTCCTATAATTCACCCCTCCACTTT

v_gene: TRBV6-5
abundance: -
d_gene: -
j_gene: TRBJ2-1
CDR3aa: CASGRDSRFYNEQFF
CDR3nt: TGTGCCAGCGGGCGTGACAGCCGTTTCTACAATGAGCAGTTCTTC

v_gene: TRBV6-5
abundance: -
d_gene: -
j_gene: TRBJ2-2
CDR3aa: CASSTDYVNTGELFF
CDR3nt: TGTGCCAGCAGTACGGACTACGTGAACACCGGGGAGCTGTTTTTT

v_gene: TRBV6-6
abundance: -
d_gene: -
j_gene: TRBJ2-5
CDR3aa: CASSFPAGVKYF
CDR3nt: TGTGCCAGCAGTTTCCCCGCCGGTGTAAAGTACTTC

v_gene: TRBV10-3
abundance: -
d_gene: -
j_gene: TRBJ1-1
CDR3aa: CAISDSAGMNTEAFF
CDR3nt: TGTGCCATCAGTGACTCGGCAGGGATGAACACTGAAGCTTTCTTT

v_gene: TRBV7-2
abundance: once
d_gene: TRBD1
j_gene: TRBJ1-1
CDR3aa: CASSLRQGPNTEAFF
CDR3nt: TGTGCCAGCAGCTTACGACAGGGGCCGAACACTGAAGCTTTCTTT

v_gene: TRBV4-1
abundance: many
d_gene: -
j_gene: TRBJ1-1
CDR3aa: CASSQPSLRQGLLGNTEAFF
CDR3nt: TGCGCCAGCAGCCAACCTTCTCTTCGTCAGGGGTTGTTGGGTAACACTGAAGCTTTCTTT

v_gene: TRBV29-1
abundance: -
d_gene: TRBD1
j_gene: TRBJ1-6
CDR3aa: CSVSTGDGRSPLHF
CDR3nt: TGCAGCGTCAGCACAGGGGACGGTAGATCACCCCTCCACTTT

v_gene: TRBV9
abundance: -
d_gene: -
j_gene: TRBJ2-5
CDR3aa: CASSVGVGTGPLETQYF
CDR3nt: TGTGCCAGCAGCGTAGGGGTTGGTACAGGGCCATTAGAGACCCAGTACTTC

v_gene: TRBV7-9
abundance: -
d_gene: -
j_gene: TRBJ1-3
CDR3aa: CASSPLGGNTIYF
CDR3nt: TGTGCCAGCAGCCCTCTCGGGGGTAACACCATATATTTT

v_gene: TRBV10-3
abundance: -
d_gene: -
j_gene: TRBJ1-2
CDR3aa: CASDSRRNSNYGYTF
CDR3nt: TGTGCTTCTGACTCACGCAGAAATTCTAACTATGGCTACACCTTC

v_gene: TRBV13
abundance: -
d_gene: -
j_gene: TRBJ2-5
CDR3aa: CASSVRRHSQETQYF
CDR3nt: TGTGCCAGCAGTGTACGAAGACACTCTCAAGAGACCCAGTACTTC